This T cell receptor beta chain was obtained from a study of T cell changes during pregnancy in multiple sclerosis. Assay used: immunoSEQ multiplex PCR; TCRdb lists only in-frame clones, some missing. Among about 100,000 clones, around nine tenths were seen once, and the ten largest hold approximately 0.8%. Germline loops: CDR1 MDHEN, CDR2 SYDVKM. This CDR3 is built from 12 residues. The ends were cut back, 6 bases at V and 5 bases at J, with 10 bases in the middle. The J gene is TRBJ1-1, the V gene TRBV28; D is undetermined. The material sequenced was peripheral blood, taken in the second trimester of pregnancy. The receptor comes from a female donor in good health, enrolled as a control in a pregnancy study. CDR3 residues: CASRTASTEAFF. The CDR3 bases are TGTGCCAGCAGAACCGCGTCTACTGAAGCTTTCTTT. Full variable domain (missing parts from reference TRBV28 and TRBJ1-1): DVKVTQSSRYLVKRTGEKVFLECVQDMDHENMFWYRQDPGLGLRLIYFSYDVKMKEKGDIPEGYSVSREKKERFSLILESASTNQTSMYLCASRTASTEAFFGQGTRLTVV.